The rows below give T cell receptor beta chains drawn from one sample of a study of cytomegalovirus exposure and HLA in healthy donors. Generated by immunoSEQ multiplex PCR, the TCRdb table keeps only in-frame clones and is missing some. The repertoire holds some 180,000 clones, with about four fifths as singletons. Sample: PBMCs. The source of these receptors is a woman in her twenties or thirties in good health and CMV-seronegative. The CDR3 runs from the conserved cysteine through the conserved F or W. The D gene is left open where the match is weak. Clone size, where shown, is once, few, many, or a class for clones that have expanded.

NA	NA	TRBV4-2	TRBJ1-2	15	TGTGCCAGCAGCCAAGAGTCAGGGTCTACCTATGGCTACACCTTC	CASSQESGSTYGYTF
NA	NA	TRBV4-3	TRBJ1-6	14	TGCGCCAGCAGCCTGACAGGAGACGATTCACCCCTCCACTTT	CASSLTGDDSPLHF
NA	TRBD1	TRBV29-1	TRBJ1-4	12	TGCAGCGTCTCGACAGGGAATGAAAAACTGTTTTTT	CSVSTGNEKLFF
NA	NA	TRBV27	TRBJ1-5	14	TGTGCCAGCAGTTTATCGGTCGGGGATCAGCCCCAGCATTTT	CASSLSVGDQPQHF
NA	TRBD1	TRBV5-4	TRBJ1-1	12	TGTGCCAGCAGCTTTGGACAGGGTGAAGCTTTCTTT	CASSFGQGEAFF
NA	TRBD1	TRBV5-4	TRBJ1-2	13	TGTGCCAGCAGGGGGACAGGGGACGGAGGCTACACCTTC	CASRGTGDGGYTF
NA	NA	TRBV12-5	TRBJ2-4	16	TGTGCTAGTGGTTTGGTGCTGGGGCAGTTCAAAAACATTCAGTACTTC	CASGLVLGQFKNIQYF
NA	TRBD2	TRBV13	TRBJ2-5	15	TGTGCCAGCAGAATAGGGACTAGCGAGCAAGAGACCCAGTACTTC	CASRIGTSEQETQYF
few	TRBD1	TRBV30	TRBJ1-2	15	TGTGCCTTAACAAAGAAGGGACAGGACTTCTATGGCTACACCTTC	CALTKKGQDFYGYTF
NA	NA	TRBV12-5	TRBJ2-7	13	TGTGCTAGTTCGGCGGGCCTAATCGCCGAGCAGTACTTC	CASSAGLIAEQYF